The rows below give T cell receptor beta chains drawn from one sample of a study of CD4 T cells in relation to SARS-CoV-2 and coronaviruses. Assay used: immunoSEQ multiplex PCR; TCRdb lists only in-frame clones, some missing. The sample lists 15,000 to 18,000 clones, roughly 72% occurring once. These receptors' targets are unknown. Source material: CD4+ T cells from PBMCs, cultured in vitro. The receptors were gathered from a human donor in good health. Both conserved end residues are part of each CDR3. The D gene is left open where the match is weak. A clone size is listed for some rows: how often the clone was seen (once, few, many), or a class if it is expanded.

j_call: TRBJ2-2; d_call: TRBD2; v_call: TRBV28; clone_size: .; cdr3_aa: CASSLVGGTGELFF; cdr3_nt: TGTGCCAGCAGTTTAGTGGGAGGGACCGGGGAGCTGTTTTTT
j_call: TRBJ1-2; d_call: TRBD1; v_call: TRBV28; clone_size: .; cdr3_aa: CASSFGDRVFYGYTF; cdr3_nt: TGTGCCAGCAGTTTCGGGGACAGGGTCTTCTATGGCTACACCTTC
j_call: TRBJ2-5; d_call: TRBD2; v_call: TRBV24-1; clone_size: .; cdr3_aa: CATSESGLAGGPQYF; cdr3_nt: TGTGCCACCAGTGAATCGGGACTAGCGGGAGGGCCCCAGTACTTC
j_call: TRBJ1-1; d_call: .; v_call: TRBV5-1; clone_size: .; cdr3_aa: CASSPRPLTVNTEAFF; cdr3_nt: TGCGCCAGCAGCCCGCGGCCCTTGACAGTGAACACTGAAGCTTTCTTT
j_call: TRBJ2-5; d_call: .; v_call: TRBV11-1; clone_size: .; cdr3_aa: CASKVGALAATQYF; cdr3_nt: TGTGCCAGCAAGGTAGGGGCTCTGGCCGCTACCCAGTACTTC
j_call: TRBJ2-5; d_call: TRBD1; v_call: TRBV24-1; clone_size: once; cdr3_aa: CATSDTGGMETQYF; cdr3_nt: TGTGCCACCAGTGATACAGGGGGCATGGAGACCCAGTACTTC
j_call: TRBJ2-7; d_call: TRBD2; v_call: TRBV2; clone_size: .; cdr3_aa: CASSGEDTSGRALGLYEQYF; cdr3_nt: TGTGCCAGCAGTGGGGAAGACACTAGCGGGAGGGCCCTTGGGCTCTACGAGCAGTACTTC
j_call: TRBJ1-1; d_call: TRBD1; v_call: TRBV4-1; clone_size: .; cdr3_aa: CASSQAIDRVTEAFF; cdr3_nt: TGCGCCAGCAGCCAAGCCATTGACAGGGTGACTGAAGCTTTCTTT
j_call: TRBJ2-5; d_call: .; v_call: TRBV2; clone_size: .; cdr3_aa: CASSRTPETQYF; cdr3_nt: TGTGCCAGCAGCAGGACCCCGGAGACCCAGTACTTC
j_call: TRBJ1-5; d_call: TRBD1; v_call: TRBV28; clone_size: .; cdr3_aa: CASRDRDRHYSNQPQHF; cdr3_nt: TGTGCCAGCAGAGACCGGGACAGGCATTATAGCAATCAGCCCCAGCATTTT
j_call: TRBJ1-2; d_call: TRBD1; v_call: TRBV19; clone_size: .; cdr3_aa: CASSLVRGPNYGYTF; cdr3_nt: TGTGCCAGTAGTCTTGTAAGGGGGCCTAACTATGGCTACACCTTC
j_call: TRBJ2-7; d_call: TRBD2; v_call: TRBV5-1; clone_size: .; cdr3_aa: CASSSGTSESYEQYF; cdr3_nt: TGCGCCAGCAGCTCCGGGACTAGCGAATCCTACGAGCAGTACTTC
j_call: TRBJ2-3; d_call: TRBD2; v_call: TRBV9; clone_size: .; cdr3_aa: CASSVLAGATDTQYF; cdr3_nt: TGTGCCAGCAGCGTACTCGCGGGAGCGACAGATACGCAGTATTTT
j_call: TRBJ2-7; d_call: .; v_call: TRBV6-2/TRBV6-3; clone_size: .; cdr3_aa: CASSGRDGYEQYF; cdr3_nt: TGTGCCAGCAGTGGACGGGACGGCTACGAGCAGTACTTC
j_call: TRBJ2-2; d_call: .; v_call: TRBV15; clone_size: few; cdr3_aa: CATSMSTATGELFF; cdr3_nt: TGTGCCACCAGCATGTCGACGGCCACCGGGGAGCTGTTTTTT
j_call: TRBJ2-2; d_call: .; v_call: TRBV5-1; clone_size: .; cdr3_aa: CASSLDSSGARFF; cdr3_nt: TGCGCCAGCAGCTTGGATAGTTCGGGGGCCCGATTTTTT
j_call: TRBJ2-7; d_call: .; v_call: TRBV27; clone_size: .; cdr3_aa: CASSLSVDKRYYEQYF; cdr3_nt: TGTGCCAGCAGTTTATCTGTGGACAAAAGATACTACGAGCAGTACTTC
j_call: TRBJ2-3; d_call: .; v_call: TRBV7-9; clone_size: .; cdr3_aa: CASSPQTGLPADTQYF; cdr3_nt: TGTGCCAGCAGCCCTCAAACGGGACTCCCAGCAGATACGCAGTATTTT
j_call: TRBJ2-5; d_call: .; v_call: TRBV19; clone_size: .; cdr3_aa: CASSAGLQGAGQYF; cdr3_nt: TGTGCCAGTAGTGCCGGACTTCAAGGGGCAGGGCAGTACTTC
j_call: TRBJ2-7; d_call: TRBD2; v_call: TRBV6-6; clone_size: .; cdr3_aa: CASSYPLAGAPNEQYF; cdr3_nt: TGTGCCAGCAGTTACCCGCTAGCGGGAGCTCCCAACGAGCAGTACTTC
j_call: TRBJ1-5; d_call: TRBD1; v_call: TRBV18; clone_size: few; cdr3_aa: CASSPGTGVGSNQPQHF; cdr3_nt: TGTGCCAGCTCCCCCGGGACAGGGGTTGGGAGCAATCAGCCCCAGCATTTT
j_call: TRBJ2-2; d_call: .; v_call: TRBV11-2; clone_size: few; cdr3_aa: CASSLDTGELFF; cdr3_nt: TGTGCCAGCAGCTTAGACACCGGGGAGCTGTTTTTT
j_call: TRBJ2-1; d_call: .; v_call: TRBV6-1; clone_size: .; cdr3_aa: CASSEALAPRSYNEQFF; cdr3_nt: TGTGCCAGCAGTGAAGCGCTGGCTCCCCGCTCCTACAATGAGCAGTTCTTC
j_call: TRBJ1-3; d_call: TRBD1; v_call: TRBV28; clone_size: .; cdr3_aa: CASRRPGGSGNTIYF; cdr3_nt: TGTGCCAGCAGACGGCCAGGGGGAAGTGGAAACACCATATATTTT
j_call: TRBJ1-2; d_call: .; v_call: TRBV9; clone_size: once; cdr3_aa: CASSVDPYYGYTF; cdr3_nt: TGTGCCAGCAGCGTAGATCCGTACTATGGCTACACCTTC
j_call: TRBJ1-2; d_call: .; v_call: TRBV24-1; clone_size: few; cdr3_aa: CATSDAGTSNQDYGYTF; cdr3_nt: TGTGCCACCAGTGATGCCGGGACTTCTAACCAGGACTATGGCTACACCTTC
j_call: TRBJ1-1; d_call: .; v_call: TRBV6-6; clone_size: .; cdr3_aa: CASREGSWTEAFF; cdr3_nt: TGTGCCAGCAGGGAGGGATCATGGACTGAAGCTTTCTTT
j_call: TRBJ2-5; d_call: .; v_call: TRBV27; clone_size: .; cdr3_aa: CASRAVGETQYF; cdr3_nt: TGTGCCAGCAGGGCAGTTGGTGAGACCCAGTACTTC
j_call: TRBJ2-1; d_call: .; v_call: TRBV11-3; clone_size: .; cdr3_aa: CASSLNGQGNEQFF; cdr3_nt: TGTGCCAGCAGCTTAAACGGGCAAGGCAATGAGCAGTTCTTC
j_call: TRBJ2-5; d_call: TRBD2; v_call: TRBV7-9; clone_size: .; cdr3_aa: CASSLAQGGETQYF; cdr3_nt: TGTGCCAGCAGCTTAGCCCAGGGAGGGGAGACCCAGTACTTC
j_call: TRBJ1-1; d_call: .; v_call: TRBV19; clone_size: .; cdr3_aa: CASSIDTNTEAFF; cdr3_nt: TGTGCCAGTAGTATAGACACGAACACTGAAGCTTTCTTT
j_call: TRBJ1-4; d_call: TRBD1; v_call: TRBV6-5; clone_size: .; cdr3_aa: CASSPGTAGKLFF; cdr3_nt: TGTGCCAGCAGTCCCGGGACAGCCGGGAAACTGTTTTTT
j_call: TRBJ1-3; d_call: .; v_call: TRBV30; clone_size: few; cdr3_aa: CAWTVSSGNTIYF; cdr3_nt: TGTGCCTGGACAGTAAGCTCTGGAAACACCATATATTTT
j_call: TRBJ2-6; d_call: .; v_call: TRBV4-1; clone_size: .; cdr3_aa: CASSQNAPGANVLTF; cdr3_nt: TGCGCCAGCAGCCAAAACGCGCCTGGGGCCAACGTCCTGACTTTC
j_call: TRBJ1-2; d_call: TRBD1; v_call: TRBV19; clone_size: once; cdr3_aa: CASSDRDRVPGYTF; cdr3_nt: TGTGCCAGTAGTGACCGGGACAGGGTCCCTGGCTACACCTTC
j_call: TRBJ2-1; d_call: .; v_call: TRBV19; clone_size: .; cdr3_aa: CASSIGRTYNEQFF; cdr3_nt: TGTGCCAGTAGTATAGGGAGGACCTACAATGAGCAGTTCTTC
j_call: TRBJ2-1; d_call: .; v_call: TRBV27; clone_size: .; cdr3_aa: CASSLVASERYNEQFF; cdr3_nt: TGTGCCAGCAGTTTGGTGGCGAGCGAGAGGTACAATGAGCAGTTCTTC
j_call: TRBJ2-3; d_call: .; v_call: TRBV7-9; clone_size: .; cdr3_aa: CASSLCPRGRHTDTQYF; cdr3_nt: TGTGCCAGCAGCTTATGCCCCCGGGGTAGGCACACAGATACGCAGTATTTT
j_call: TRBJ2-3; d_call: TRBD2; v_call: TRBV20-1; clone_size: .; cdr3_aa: CSASAPGLAGGPDTQYF; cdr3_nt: TGCAGTGCTAGTGCCCCCGGACTAGCGGGAGGGCCAGATACGCAGTATTTT
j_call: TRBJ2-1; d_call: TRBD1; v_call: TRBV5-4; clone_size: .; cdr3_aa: CASQKDRVGGNEQFF; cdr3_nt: TGTGCCAGCCAGAAGGACAGGGTGGGTGGCAATGAGCAGTTCTTC
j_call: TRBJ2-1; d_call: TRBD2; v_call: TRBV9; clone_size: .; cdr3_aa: CASSPLAGGIYNEQFF; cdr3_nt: TGTGCCAGCAGCCCCCTGGCGGGAGGAATATACAATGAGCAGTTCTTC
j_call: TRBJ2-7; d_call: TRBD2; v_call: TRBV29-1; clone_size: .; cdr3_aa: CSVDRGGSGEQYF; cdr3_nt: TGCAGCGTTGATCGGGGGGGGTCAGGGGAGCAGTACTTC
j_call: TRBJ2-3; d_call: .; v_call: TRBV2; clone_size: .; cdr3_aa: CASTLLGVQGDTQYF; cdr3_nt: TGTGCCAGCACACTCCTCGGGGTCCAGGGGGATACGCAGTATTTT
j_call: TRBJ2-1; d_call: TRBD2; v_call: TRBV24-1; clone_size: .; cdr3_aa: CATSDSLAGAMVNNEQFF; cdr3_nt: TGTGCCACCAGTGATTCACTAGCGGGAGCAATGGTTAACAATGAGCAGTTCTTC